This note documents a single TCR beta chain sequence. Its antigen is unidentified. The data are from a study of T-cell memory formation after mild COVID-19. Study details: In these data, TCR clusters were largely donor specific. Study results and caveats: Later expanders leaned CD4+, whereas clones that contracted between day 15 and 85 were balanced CD4/CD8.

V lost 2 bases and J lost 3, with 16 bases in between. Germline V lookup: CDR1 DFQATT, CDR2 SNEGSKA (reference sequence). The CDR3 runs 15 residues. One entry per CDR3 protein results from TCRdb running MiXCR on the 5' RACE reads. The sample yields fewer than 650,000 distinct CDR3 sequences, about 22% seen once. The chain uses TRBV20-1 and TRBJ1-1; no firm D call. The sequencing input was PBMCs or a T cell subset sorted from them (not recorded which). The TCR sequence derives from an adult woman who had mild COVID-19 (a few samples of this study predate the infection). Cell type and time point are not known. The CDR3 DNA sequence: TGCAGTGCTAGATTGGGGATTAGTGTGGACACTGAAGCTTTCTTT. Its translation is CSARLGISVDTEAFF.